The 30 T cell receptor beta chains listed next were all sequenced from one sample in a study of breast tumors, draining lymph nodes, adjacent tissues. TCRdb itself ran the multiplex PCR reads through MiXCR, one entry per CDR3 protein. This table holds fewer than 30,000 distinct CDR3 sequences, 60% to 70% found once. Sequencing was performed on tumor-adjacent breast tissue. Receptor source: a female donor with breast cancer. Some clones in this sample may be carry-over from other donors' samples.

This clonotype was detected only a few times. This chain connects TRBV20-1 to TRBJ2-1; tentative D call: TRBD2 (6 bases). The CDR3 loop spans 15 amino acids. V lost 7 bases, J lost 3 bases, and 19 bases lay in between. CDR1 is DFQATT, CDR2 SNEGSKA, per germline (reference sequence). The CDR3 loop reads CSVALAGPFYNEQFF. DNA for the CDR3: TGCAGTGTGGCCTTGGCGGGACCCTTCTACAATGAGCAGTTCTTC.

The chain has TRBV20-1 and TRBJ2-1; TRBD2 agrees at 9 bases. Per germline, CDR1 DFQATT and CDR2 SNEGSKA (reference sequence). Trimming at V came to 2 bases and at J to 9 bases, leaving 11 bases not matched to a gene. The CDR3 length is 15 residues. CDR3 region: CSARPELGLASEQFF. The CDR3 DNA sequence: TGCAGTGCTAGACCGGAACTCGGACTAGCGAGTGAGCAGTTCTTC.

The V call is TRBV27, the J call TRBJ2-1; 14 bases fit TRBD2. The J segment lost 7 bases and the V segment lost 3 bases, leaving 5 bases of the junction unmatched. This CDR3 spans 16 amino acids. Germline V gene sequence: CDR1 MNHEY, CDR2 SMNVEV (reference sequence). The CDR3 loop is CASSFHGLAGGNEQFF. CDR3 DNA sequence: TGTGCCAGCAGTTTCCACGGACTAGCGGGAGGAAATGAGCAGTTCTTC.

The table lists this clonotype with a few counts. The gene calls are TRBV5-8 and TRBJ2-2; 7 nucleotides match TRBD2. This CDR3 contains 15 residues. V lost 1 base to trimming and J lost 6 bases; unmatched junction nucleotides: 6. Germline assignment: CDR1 SGHTS and CDR2 YDEGEE. The CDR3 here is CASSLSGRGAGELFF. In DNA form, the CDR3 reads TGTGCCAGCAGCTTGTCGGGACGGGGGGCCGGGGAGCTGTTTTTT.

J is TRBJ2-2 and V is TRBV2; TRBD2 agrees at 7 bases. The length of the CDR3 is 16 residues. V shed 2 bases, J shed 7 bases, and the junction held 10 bases outside the gene matches. The V gene's germline CDR1 is SNHLY and CDR2 FYNNEI. The CDR3 protein is CASSEMSSGIGGELFF. For the CDR3, the DNA is TGTGCCAGCAGTGAAATGTCTAGCGGAATCGGCGGGGAGCTGTTTTTT.

The CDR3 DNA reads TGTGCCAGCAGCTTGCGATTGGGAGAGACCCAGTACTTC. Translated, it gives CASSLRLGETQYF. V gene TRBV5-6 combines with J gene TRBJ2-5; D ambiguous. Trimming left V 1 base short and J 4 bases short, with 8 bases between. Looked up from germline, CDR1 is SGHDT and CDR2 is YYEEEE. The CDR3 runs to 13 residues.

This sequence joins TRBV4-1 and TRBJ2-4; tentatively, D is TRBD1 (6 bases). Germline assignment: CDR1 MGHRA and CDR2 YSYEKL. The CDR3 covers 16 residues. V lost 1 base and J 0 bases, leaving 10 bases between the germline ends. The CDR3 DNA is TGCGCCAGCAGCCAAGCCACAGGGCTAGCCAAAAACATTCAGTACTTC. Translated, it gives CASSQATGLAKNIQYF.

CDR3 nucleotides: TGCAGCGCTACAGGGGTTGGGTACGAGCAGTACTTC. It codes for CSATGVGYEQYF. J is TRBJ2-7 and V is TRBV29-1; 7 bases are shared with TRBD1. The CDR3 has 12 residues. J lost 4 bases, V lost 7 bases, and 7 bases had no gene match. Looked up from germline, CDR1 is SQVTM and CDR2 is ANQGSEA.

The CDR3 nucleotides read TGCAGTGCTAGAGTCGGGACAGTAGCTAACCCCCTCCACTTT. This codes for CSARVGTVANPLHF. This chain links TRBV20-1 with TRBJ1-6; 7 bases agree with TRBD1. The CDR3 totals 14 residues. Germline CDR1 is DFQATT and CDR2 is SNEGSKA (reference sequence). V trimming: 1 base; J trimming: 13 bases; junction bases outside the gene matches: 10.

V usage is TRBV14 and J usage is TRBJ2-7, with unresolved D. Germline V lookup: CDR1 SGHDN, CDR2 FVKESK. The CDR3 has 13 residues. Deletions cut 6 bases from V and 7 bases from J, with 16 bases between. For the CDR3, the DNA is TGTGCCAGCAGGCCCCGATCGGAACGGGAGCAGTACTTC. It translates to CASRPRSEREQYF.

V usage is TRBV20-1 and J usage is TRBJ1-2; 8 nucleotides line up with TRBD1. The CDR3 loop spans 12 amino acids. Germline loops: CDR1 DFQATT, CDR2 SNEGSKA (reference sequence). V dropped 3 bases and J dropped 7; count of bases not matched to a gene: 4. CDR3 sequence: CSASRQGSGYTF. Written as DNA, the CDR3 is TGCAGTGCTAGCAGACAGGGGAGTGGCTACACCTTC.

As for this clonotype: At one boundary the junction diverges from the germline segment, which might be a read error. This chain uses TRBV10-2 with TRBJ2-7; 8 nucleotides line up with TRBD2. The CDR3 sequence is 16 residues long. Germline V gives CDR1 WSHSY, CDR2 SAAADI. CDR3 DNA sequence: TGCGCCAGCAGGACGGGACTAGGACCCTCGAGCTACGAGCAATACTTC. Translated: CASRTGLGPSSYEQYF.

A few counts support this clonotype. This chain joins TRBV20-1 and TRBJ1-1; TRBD1 matches at 8 bases. Germline V lookup: CDR1 DFQATT, CDR2 SNEGSKA (reference sequence). J lost 1 base, V lost 3 bases, and 4 bases had no gene match. This CDR3 has 14 residues. The CDR3 DNA is TGCAGTGCTAGCCAGGGGGCACAGAACACTGAAGCTTTCTTT. It yields the protein CSASQGAQNTEAFF.

In its sample, this clonotype was seen once. The gene calls are TRBV5-5 and TRBJ1-6, with 10 bases identical to TRBD1. Unmatched junction bases numbered 3, after V lost 0 bases and J lost 9 bases. Germline V gene lookup returns CDR1 SGHKS and CDR2 YYEKEE (reference sequence). CDR3 length equals 15 residues. CDR3 in DNA: TGTGCCAGCAGCTTGGCTGGACAGGGGGTTTCACCCCTCCACTTT. As protein: CASSLAGQGVSPLHF.

The chain combines TRBV5-6 with TRBJ2-7, with D unclear. Trimming took off 4 bases at V and 2 bases at J, with 22 bases between the two ends. The CDR3 length is 17 residues. CDR1 SGHDT and CDR2 YYEEEE come from the germline V gene. DNA for the CDR3: TGTGCCAGCAGCCCCAGTCGTTCGAACGCGAACCCCTACGAGCAGTACTTC. Its translation is CASSPSRSNANPYEQYF.

The chain links TRBV19 to TRBJ1-5; no definite D call. Germline CDR1 is LNHDA and CDR2 is SQIVND (reference sequence). Trimming shortened V by 0 bases and J by 5 bases, and 11 bases separated the two germline ends. CDR3 size: 15 residues. This CDR3 is CASSIDLGRDQPQHF. The CDR3 DNA sequence: TGTGCCAGTAGTATAGATCTCGGCAGAGATCAGCCCCAGCATTTT.

V and J are TRBV15 and TRBJ2-7; D is uncertain. The V end lost 3 bases, the J end lost 6 bases, and 12 bases lay between the germline ends. This CDR3 has 13 residues. Germline V gene sequence: CDR1 LNHNV, CDR2 YYDKDF (reference sequence). CDR3 in DNA: TGTGCCACCAGCAGCCCCGAGGTCGGCGAGCAGTACTTC. Protein sequence: CATSSPEVGEQYF.

This chain joins TRBV20-1 and TRBJ1-4, with D uncertain. This CDR3 comprises 16 residues. Trimming left V 1 base short and J 4 bases short, with 16 bases between. The germline CDR1 and CDR2 sequences are DFQATT and SNEGSKA (reference sequence). This chain's CDR3 is CSARGATGSDNEKLFF. Written as DNA, the CDR3 is TGCAGTGCTAGAGGAGCCACGGGATCGGATAATGAAAAACTGTTTTTT.

J is TRBJ1-6 and V is TRBV5-5, with D perhaps TRBD1 (6 bases). This CDR3 comprises 14 residues. Trimming removed 4 bases at V and 5 bases at J, with 10 bases between. Per the germline V gene, CDR1 is SGHKS and CDR2 is YYEKEE (reference sequence). The CDR3 protein is CASSPQGHNSPLHF. CDR3 DNA: TGTGCCAGCAGCCCACAGGGCCATAATTCACCCCTCCACTTT.

There are many counts of this clonotype. This chain connects TRBV18 to TRBJ2-5, with D uncertain. Per germline, CDR1 KGHSH and CDR2 LQKENI. V lost 8 bases to trimming and J lost 3 bases, with 7 bases between them. The CDR3 length is 11 residues. The CDR3 reads CASTAKETQYF. In DNA, the CDR3 is TGTGCCAGCACCGCAAAAGAGACCCAGTACTTC.

This rearrangement joins TRBV5-1 to TRBJ2-3; TRBD2 matches at 7 bases. J was trimmed by 1 base and V by 4 bases; bases with no gene match: 6. This CDR3 spans 15 amino acids. Germline assignment: CDR1 SGHRS and CDR2 YFSETQ. CDR3 protein: CASSATSLGTDTQYF. The CDR3 DNA reads TGCGCCAGCAGCGCGACTAGCCTGGGCACAGATACGCAGTATTTT. Combining the CDR3 with reference TRBV5-1 and TRBJ2-3 gives the whole variable domain KAGVTQTPRYLIKTRGQQVTLSCSPISGHRSVSWYQQTPGQGLQFLFEYFSETQRNKGNFPGRFSGRQFSNSRSEMNVSTLELGDSALYLCASSATSLGTDTQYFGPGTRLTVL.

V gene TRBV6-1 combines with J gene TRBJ1-3; D not certain. The V gene lost 7 bases and the J gene lost 0 bases, with 13 bases spanning the gap. Germline CDR1 reads MNHNS; CDR2 reads SASEGT. CDR3 size: 15 residues. CDR3 amino acids: CASKNGVSSGNTIYF. In nucleotides, the CDR3 is TGTGCCAGCAAGAACGGCGTCTCCTCTGGAAACACCATATATTTT.

The chain recombines TRBV5-1 with TRBJ2-3, with D unclear. Deletions cut 0 bases from V and 0 bases from J, with 5 bases between. The CDR3 length is 14 residues. CDR1 and CDR2 (germline): SGHRS, YFSETQ. CDR3 DNA: TGCGCCAGCAGCTTGGATTTGAGCACAGATACGCAGTATTTT. Translation gives CASSLDLSTDTQYF.

This clonotype came up once. The V call is TRBV6-5, the J call TRBJ1-6; possibly TRBD1 for D (5 bases). V was cut by 6 bases and J by 6 bases, with 24 bases left in between. The CDR3 runs 18 residues. CDR1 and CDR2 (germline): MNHEY, SVGAGI. This chain's CDR3 is CASSDSRDGIFPNSPLHF. In nucleotides, the CDR3 is TGTGCCAGCAGCGACTCCAGGGACGGAATCTTCCCTAATTCACCCCTCCACTTT.

Notes on this clonotype: One end of the junction fails to match germline, which may point to a read error. The chain has TRBV5-1 and TRBJ2-2, with no clear D. This CDR3 contains 14 residues. Germline CDR1 reads SGHRS; CDR2 reads YFSETQ. CDR3 sequence (DNA): TGCGCCGGCAGTTTGGCTGAAAACACCGGGGAGCTGTTTTTT. Its translation: CAGSLAENTGELFF.

The DNA for the CDR3 is TGTGCCTGGAGTGTCGACAGAGATTACGAGCAGTACTTC. It encodes CAWSVDRDYEQYF. The J gene is TRBJ2-7, the V gene TRBV30, with D tentatively TRBD1 (5 bases). V gave up 0 bases and J gave up 4 bases, with 10 bases separating them. The CDR3 totals 13 residues. Germline CDR1 and CDR2: GTSNPN and SVGIG (reference sequence).

This clonotype was counted between two and nine times. J is TRBJ2-7 and V is TRBV12-3 or TRBV12-4; weak D call: TRBD2 (5 bases). The ends were cut back, 5 bases at V and 2 bases at J, with 7 bases in the middle. There are 12 residues in the CDR3. CDR3 in amino acids: CASSPGTYEQYF. The DNA for the CDR3 is TGTGCCAGCAGTCCGGGGACCTACGAGCAGTACTTC.

The gene calls are TRBV5-1 and TRBJ2-7, with D unresolved. CDR1 is SGHRS and CDR2 is YFSETQ in the germline V gene. The CDR3 covers 14 residues. V was cut by 0 bases and J by 0 bases, with 7 bases left in between. As DNA, the CDR3 is TGCGCCAGCAGCTTGGGATCGAGCTCCTACGAGCAGTACTTC. It yields the protein CASSLGSSSYEQYF. Full variable domain (remainder filled in from reference TRBV5-1 and TRBJ2-7): KAGVTQTPRYLIKTRGQQVTLSCSPISGHRSVSWYQQTPGQGLQFLFEYFSETQRNKGNFPGRFSGRQFSNSRSEMNVSTLELGDSALYLCASSLGSSSYEQYFGPGTRLTVT.

This chain links TRBV11-3 with TRBJ2-5; 15 bases agree with TRBD2. J lost 3 bases, V lost 3 bases, and 2 bases had no gene match. Germline V gives CDR1 SGHNT, CDR2 YENEEA. The CDR3 is 16 residues long. CDR3 coding DNA: TGTGCCAGCAGCTTGGGACTAGCGGGAGGAGAAGAGACCCAGTACTTC. Translated: CASSLGLAGGEETQYF. The full variable domain, in which reference TRBV11-3 and TRBJ2-5 provide the parts outside the CDR3, is EAGVVQSPRYKIIEKKQPVAFWCNPISGHNTLYWYLQNLGQGPELLIRYENEEAVDDSQLPKDRFSAERLKGVDSTLKIQPAELGDSAVYLCASSLGLAGGEETQYFGPGTRLLVL.

The J gene is TRBJ2-2, the V gene TRBV20-1; 11 nucleotides line up with TRBD2. Germline values: CDR1 DFQATT, CDR2 SNEGSKA (reference sequence). The CDR3 sequence is 16 residues long. J gave up 4 bases and V 3 bases, and 7 bases lay outside the gene matches. CDR3 loop: CSARVLAGGGTGELFF. The CDR3 coding sequence is TGCAGTGCTAGGGTCCTAGCGGGAGGAGGCACCGGGGAGCTGTTTTTT.